Presented here are 30 T cell receptor beta chains from one specimen sequenced in a study of blood T cell repertoires in COVID-19. TCRdb's copy holds only in-frame clones and misses some; the assay was immunoSEQ multiplex PCR. The table records 200,000 to 250,000 clones, around nine tenths of them present only once. Sequenced material: peripheral blood. These receptor sequences come from an older woman with acute or convalescent COVID-19.

The rearrangement links TRBV28 to TRBJ2-7, with D perhaps TRBD1 (6 bases). V gave up 10 bases and J gave up 3 bases, with 16 bases separating them. The CDR3 runs 13 residues. Germline V gene sequence: CDR1 MDHEN, CDR2 SYDVKM. The CDR3 nucleotides are TGTGCCACCGCCGGGACACTAAGCTACGAGCAGTACTTC. Translating it yields CATAGTLSYEQYF.

This clone has only one observation. The V call is TRBV9, the J call TRBJ1-2, with D possibly being TRBD1 (6 bases). The CDR3 loop spans 15 amino acids. Germline loops: CDR1 SGDLS, CDR2 YYNGEE. The germline V and J ends were trimmed by 0 bases and 5 bases, with 14 bases remaining between them. The CDR3 DNA reads TGTGCCAGCAGCGTAGACGAGGGCCAGGGGTATGGCTACACCTTC. Amino acids: CASSVDEGQGYGYTF. Drawing the rest from reference TRBV9 and TRBJ1-2, the complete variable domain is DSGVTQTPKHLITATGQRVTLRCSPRSGDLSVYWYQQSLDQGLQFLIQYYNGEERAKGNILERFSAQQFPDLHSELNLSSLELGDSALYFCASSVDEGQGYGYTFGSGTRLTVV.

This chain uses TRBV30 with TRBJ2-3; TRBD2 matches at 11 bases. The CDR3 sequence is 15 residues long. The V segment lost 4 bases and the J segment 2 bases; nucleotides outside the gene matches: 5. Germline CDR1 is GTSNPN and CDR2 is SVGIG (reference sequence). In DNA, the CDR3 is TGTGCCTGGAAGGGACTAGCGGACTCCACAGATACGCAGTATTTT. This codes for CAWKGLADSTDTQYF.

The rearrangement joins TRBV19 to TRBJ2-6; 12 positions agree with TRBD1. After removal of 2 bases from V and 2 bases from J, the junction contained 7 bases not matched to a gene. Germline loops: CDR1 LNHDA, CDR2 SQIVND (reference sequence). The CDR3 consists of 19 residues. The CDR3 reads CASSIRAGDRGPGANVLTF. CDR3 sequence (DNA): TGTGCCAGTAGTATACGGGCCGGGGACAGGGGGCCTGGGGCCAACGTCCTGACTTTC.

This rearrangement joins TRBV6-5 to TRBJ2-1; 8 nucleotides match TRBD2. This CDR3 has 15 residues. Trimming removed 6 bases from V and 2 bases from J; junction bases left unmatched: 6. The germline V gene has CDR1 MNHEY and CDR2 SVGAGI. The CDR3 reads CASRLAGLAYNEQFF. CDR3 coding DNA: TGTGCCAGCAGGTTAGCGGGGCTCGCCTACAATGAGCAGTTCTTC.

V is TRBV6-2 or TRBV6-3 and J is TRBJ2-7, with D possibly TRBD1 on 6 matching bases. Germline V lookup: CDR1 MNHEY, CDR2 SVGEGT. CDR3 length: 14 amino acids. Trimming removed 4 bases from V and 0 bases from J, with 10 bases in between. CDR3 in DNA: TGTGCCAGCAGTTTTAGGGGGAACTCCTACGAGCAGTACTTC. Protein: CASSFRGNSYEQYF.

The chain carries TRBV30 and TRBJ1-6, with a tentative D call TRBD1 (5 bases). V gave up 5 bases and J gave up 5 bases, with 19 bases separating them. CDR1 and CDR2 (germline): GTSNPN, SVGIG (reference sequence). CDR3 size: 16 residues. The CDR3 nucleotides read TGTGCCTGGGGGACGCGGTTGTTTACTAATAATTCACCCCTCCACTTT. Translated, it gives CAWGTRLFTNNSPLHF.

The chain employs TRBV19 and TRBJ1-5; TRBD1 matches at 11 bases. The CDR3 extends over 17 amino acids. Per the germline V gene, CDR1 is LNHDA and CDR2 is SQIVND (reference sequence). V lost 3 bases, J lost 6 bases, and 10 bases stayed unmatched. The CDR3 loop is CASSIGFGQGAAQPQHF. The CDR3 DNA reads as TGTGCCAGTAGTATTGGCTTCGGACAGGGGGCCGCTCAGCCCCAGCATTTT.

J is TRBJ1-3 and V is TRBV19; D uncertain. Germline V gene sequence: CDR1 LNHDA, CDR2 SQIVND (reference sequence). This CDR3 comprises 13 residues. Trimming pared 3 bases from V and 1 base from J, leaving 4 bases between. The CDR3 reads CASSIQSGNTIYF. Here the CDR3 DNA reads TGTGCCAGTAGTATCCAGTCTGGAAACACCATATATTTT.

This clone was seen a single time. The chain links TRBV5-4 to TRBJ1-5; tentatively, D is TRBD1 (5 bases). Per germline, CDR1 SGHNT and CDR2 YYREEE (reference sequence). V lost 0 bases and J 6 bases, leaving 13 bases between the germline ends. The CDR3 is 15 residues long. The CDR3 reads CASSLAPGRSQPQHF. The CDR3 DNA sequence: TGTGCCAGCAGCTTGGCGCCAGGGAGGAGTCAGCCCCAGCATTTT.

V and J are TRBV19 and TRBJ1-1; D perhaps matches TRBD1 (6 bases). The germline CDR1 and CDR2 sequences are LNHDA and SQIVND (reference sequence). The V and J ends lost 6 bases and 0 bases respectively, with 17 bases between them. The CDR3 loop spans 16 amino acids. The CDR3 sequence is CASSLYSGTLNTEAFF. The DNA of the CDR3 is TGTGCCAGTAGCTTATATTCCGGGACACTGAACACTGAAGCTTTCTTT.

The chain joins TRBV18 to TRBJ1-5, with 8 positions matching TRBD1. Germline V gives CDR1 KGHSH, CDR2 LQKENI. Germline trimming cut 3 bases from V and 3 bases from J; bases unmatched to any gene: 4. CDR3 length: 15 amino acids. The CDR3 region has the DNA TGTGCCAGCTCACCGGTGGACAGGGTCAATCAGCCCCAGCATTTT. As protein: CASSPVDRVNQPQHF.

Remarks on this clone: A junction boundary mismatches the germline segment, possibly from a read error. This sequence joins TRBV28 and TRBJ2-7; D is possibly TRBD2 (6 bases). The CDR3 is 11 residues long. The germline V gene has CDR1 MDHEN and CDR2 SYDVKM. The CDR3 spells CASSIKEGWHF. The CDR3 coding sequence is TGTGCCAGCAGCATAAAGGAGGGTTGGCACTTC.

This clone was observed a handful of times. The sample holds other DNA sequences that translate to the same CDR3. The rearrangement joins TRBV2 to TRBJ1-5; 8 nucleotides match TRBD1. With 3 bases clipped from V and 2 bases from J, the junction kept 3 bases outside the gene matches. The V gene's germline CDR1 is SNHLY and CDR2 FYNNEI. The CDR3 loop spans 15 amino acids. The CDR3 region has the DNA TGTGCCAGCAGTGATGACAGGGGCGGCAATCAGCCCCAGCATTTT. Protein product: CASSDDRGGNQPQHF.

On this clone itself: A junction end diverges from the germline sequence, so it may reflect a read error. CDR3 sequence: CATSFSSYNEQFF. CDR3 coding DNA: TGTGCCACCAGTTTCAGCTCCTACAATGAGCAGTTCTTC. The genes are TRBV6-5 and TRBJ2-1; no clear D gene. The CDR3 consists of 13 residues. The germline gives CDR1 MNHEY, CDR2 SVGAGI.

This clone has only a few counts. The V and J genes are TRBV11-3 and TRBJ2-7, with 8 bases matching TRBD2. Germline V gene data show CDR1 as SGHNT and CDR2 as YENEEA. The V segment lost 5 bases and the J segment 3 bases; nucleotides outside the gene matches: 3. The CDR3 is made up of 13 amino acids. The DNA of the CDR3 is TGTGCCAGCAGCCCCGGGACTAGCTACGAGCAGTACTTC. It translates to CASSPGTSYEQYF.

The CDR3 sequence: CATSRDQGMGGYTF. The CDR3 DNA is TGTGCCACCAGCAGAGATCAGGGGATGGGCGGCTACACCTTC. The chain carries TRBV15 and TRBJ1-2, with TRBD1 as a possible D gene (6 bases). Germline V gene sequence: CDR1 LNHNV, CDR2 YYDKDF (reference sequence). CDR3 length equals 14 residues. V was shortened by 0 bases and J by 8 bases, with 13 bases between the two germline ends.

The V gene is TRBV27, the J gene TRBJ1-2, with a possible D match to TRBD1 (5 bases). Germline V gives CDR1 MNHEY, CDR2 SMNVEV (reference sequence). CDR3 length: 14 amino acids. Trimming stripped 5 bases from V and 8 bases from J, with 18 bases between. Written as DNA, the CDR3 is TGTGCCAGCAGTAGCTGGGGCCCATTTAACGGCTACACCTTC. Protein sequence: CASSSWGPFNGYTF.

The chain uses TRBV7-9 and TRBJ2-7; D remains unclear. This CDR3 has 14 residues. Germline V gives CDR1 SEHNR, CDR2 FQNEAQ (reference sequence). V dropped 5 bases and J dropped 2 bases, with 13 bases sitting between them. The CDR3 DNA follows: TGTGCCAGCAGCCCCGCCGGCGGAACCTACGAGCAGTACTTC. This translates into CASSPAGGTYEQYF.

CDR3: CASSSRQGVSNQPQHF. In DNA form, the CDR3 reads TGTGCCAGCAGTTCGAGACAGGGGGTGAGCAATCAGCCCCAGCATTTT. V is TRBV6-5 and J is TRBJ1-5, with 9 positions matching TRBD1. The junction had 5 bases not matched to a gene; V was cut back by 4 bases and J by 1 base. Germline loops: CDR1 MNHEY, CDR2 SVGAGI. The CDR3 covers 16 residues.

The rearrangement joins TRBV27 to TRBJ2-7; tentatively, D is TRBD2 (5 bases). The V gene's germline CDR1 is MNHEY and CDR2 SMNVEV (reference sequence). The CDR3 extends over 16 amino acids. The V end lost 5 bases, the J end lost 3 bases, and 20 bases lay between the germline ends. CDR3 in amino acids: CASSAGWGANHYEQYF. The CDR3 coding sequence is TGTGCCAGCAGTGCAGGTTGGGGAGCAAACCACTACGAGCAGTACTTC.

The chain links TRBV28 to TRBJ2-7; D may be TRBD2 (6 bases). Trimming took off 2 bases at V and 0 bases at J, with 8 bases between the two ends. This CDR3 comprises 14 residues. From germline, CDR1 is MDHEN and CDR2 SYDVKM. The CDR3 region is CASSLAGSSYEQYF. The CDR3 bases are TGTGCCAGCAGTTTAGCGGGGAGCTCCTACGAGCAGTACTTC.

The chain links TRBV4-2 to TRBJ1-4; 10 bases fit TRBD1. The CDR3 spans 17 residues. CDR1 is LGHNA, CDR2 YNFKEQ, per germline. The V segment lost 2 bases and the J segment 7 bases; nucleotides outside the gene matches: 10. The CDR3 loop is CASSQTIRDRGREKLFF. For the CDR3, the DNA is TGTGCCAGCAGCCAAACGATCAGGGACAGGGGACGTGAAAAACTGTTTTTT.

The rearrangement joins TRBV4-1 to TRBJ2-3, with 7 bases that match TRBD2. V shed 0 bases, J shed 6 bases, and the junction held 12 bases outside the gene matches. Per the germline V gene, CDR1 is MGHRA and CDR2 is YSYEKL. The length of the CDR3 is 17 residues. The CDR3 is CASSQDFVAGHLDTQYF. CDR3 DNA sequence: TGCGCCAGCAGCCAAGATTTTGTAGCGGGTCACTTGGATACGCAGTATTTT.

This chain uses TRBV6-1 with TRBJ1-2; maybe TRBD1 (6 bases). The CDR3 totals 16 residues. CDR1 and CDR2 from the germline V gene are MNHNS and SASEGT. With 2 bases removed from V and 6 bases from J, the gap between germline ends came to 19 bases. The CDR3 sequence: CASSERGGRGPHGYTF. In DNA, the CDR3 is TGTGCCAGCAGTGAAAGGGGGGGACGTGGCCCTCATGGCTACACCTTC.

The V and J genes are TRBV15 and TRBJ1-1, with 8 bases matching TRBD1. This CDR3 has 16 amino acids. Germline assignment: CDR1 LNHNV and CDR2 YYDKDF (reference sequence). V dropped 0 bases and J dropped 4; count of bases not matched to a gene: 7. CDR3 sequence reads: CATSRDQGALLTEAFF. The CDR3 DNA reads TGTGCCACCAGCAGAGATCAGGGGGCGTTGCTCACTGAAGCTTTCTTT.

On this clone: This sample also contains other DNA sequences that code for the same CDR3. The rearrangement joins TRBV9 to TRBJ1-3; D not resolved. The CDR3 spans 13 residues. The V end lost 3 bases, the J end lost 4 bases, and 8 bases lay between the germline ends. From germline, CDR1 is SGDLS and CDR2 YYNGEE. The CDR3 here is CASSAVSGNTIYF. The CDR3 DNA reads as TGTGCCAGCAGCGCCGTAAGCGGAAACACCATATATTTT. Variable domain in full (rest from reference TRBV9 and TRBJ1-3): DSGVTQTPKHLITATGQRVTLRCSPRSGDLSVYWYQQSLDQGLQFLIQYYNGEERAKGNILERFSAQQFPDLHSELNLSSLELGDSALYFCASSAVSGNTIYFGEGSWLTVV.

This clone was detected a few times. The V call is TRBV25-1, the J call TRBJ2-7, with 7 bases identical to TRBD1. This CDR3 has 12 residues. Germline loops: CDR1 MGHDK, CDR2 SYGVNS. V shed 10 bases, J shed 2 bases, and the junction held 5 bases outside the gene matches. CDR3 in DNA: TGTGCCACTCAGGGGGTGACCTACGAGCAGTACTTC. Amino acid sequence: CATQGVTYEQYF.

This chain links TRBV15 with TRBJ2-4; perhaps TRBD1 as D (6 bases). Germline V gene data show CDR1 as LNHNV and CDR2 as YYDKDF (reference sequence). Trimming removed 1 base from V and 6 bases from J, with 16 bases in between. The CDR3 consists of 16 residues. CDR3 loop: CATSRGQGIRGNIQYF. CDR3 coding DNA: TGTGCCACCAGCAGAGGGCAGGGGATCCGCGGAAACATTCAGTACTTC.

The rearrangement uses TRBV7-8 and TRBJ2-5, with TRBD2 as a possible D gene (6 bases). V dropped 5 bases and J dropped 4 bases, with 17 bases sitting between them. This CDR3 is 15 amino acids long. CDR1 is SGHVS and CDR2 is FQNEAQ in the germline V gene. The CDR3 reads CASSRKEGWRETQYF. The CDR3 nucleotides are TGTGCCAGCAGCCGTAAGGAGGGTTGGCGAGAGACCCAGTACTTC.